Listed here are 9 T cell receptor beta chains from one sample, sequenced in a study of spatial heterogeneity in lung cancer. Each CDR3 protein gets one entry after TCRdb re-called the 5' RACE reads with MiXCR. The sample has around 11,000 distinct CDR3 sequences; roughly 6.3% are singletons. The time point: sample taken at primary tumor resection. No cell sorting; template was whole RNA from tumor, lung tissue or PBMC. The sequencing used PBMCs, collected at surgery. Receptor source: a male donor with early-stage non-small cell lung cancer.

Relative to its sample, this clonotype is medium-sized. This beta chain is a stray sequence in a library constructed for alpha chains; its clone size is not meaningful. The chain couples TRBV29-1 to TRBJ2-1; TRBD2 matches 11 bases. Germline V lookup: CDR1 SQVTM, CDR2 ANQGSEA. CDR3 length: 13 amino acids. V was clipped by 7 bases and J by 4 bases; unmatched bases: 3. CDR3 residues: CSAVAGGYNEQFF. CDR3 coding DNA: TGCAGCGCAGTAGCGGGAGGGTACAATGAGCAGTTCTTC.

The table lists this clonotype with many counts. In a library made to pick up alpha chains, this beta chain is a stray read with a size that means little. This chain uses TRBV7-6 with TRBJ2-5, with a tentative D call TRBD2 (5 bases). Per germline, CDR1 SGHVS and CDR2 FNYEAQ. This CDR3 is 15 amino acids long. The ends were cut back, 5 bases at V and 5 bases at J, with 18 bases in the middle. This CDR3 reads CASSPGLNPGETQYF. For the CDR3, the DNA is TGTGCCAGCAGCCCAGGACTCAACCCGGGTGAGACCCAGTACTTC.

This clonotype was picked up a small number of times. The library was prepared for alpha chains; this beta chain is a stray read, so its frequency means little. The chain combines TRBV7-8 with TRBJ2-2; 12 bases align to TRBD2. CDR1 and CDR2 (germline): SGHVS, FQNEAQ. The CDR3 length is 16 residues. V was pared by 1 base and J by 4 bases, with 1 base of the junction left unmatched. This CDR3 is CASSLVLAGGTGELFF. The CDR3 region has the DNA TGTGCCAGCAGCTTAGTACTAGCGGGAGGCACCGGGGAGCTGTTTTTT.

This clonotype has ten or more counts. Because the library targeted alpha chains, this beta chain is an off-target read whose size means little. The V gene is TRBV27, the J gene TRBJ2-3; no clear D. Trimming left V 3 bases short and J 1 base short, with 8 bases between. This CDR3 is built from 14 residues. Germline V CDR1 and CDR2: MNHEY, SMNVEV (reference sequence). CDR3 loop: CASSFGPRTDTQYF. CDR3 coding DNA: TGTGCCAGCAGTTTCGGACCTCGCACAGATACGCAGTATTTT.

This clonotype has a count of ten or more. This beta chain slipped into a library made for alpha chains as a stray read, so its size is not meaningful. The chain links TRBV2 to TRBJ2-5; D possibly corresponds to TRBD1 (5 bases). Per the germline V gene, CDR1 is SNHLY and CDR2 is FYNNEI. The CDR3 length is 15 residues. V was cut by 3 bases and J by 4 bases, with 15 bases left in between. CDR3 region: CASSDRTRKVETQYF. In DNA, the CDR3 is TGTGCCAGCAGTGATCGGACAAGGAAGGTAGAGACCCAGTACTTC. The full variable domain, completed using reference TRBV2 and TRBJ2-5, is EPEVTQTPSHQVTQMGQEVILRCVPISNHLYFYWYRQILGQKVEFLVSFYNNEISEKSEIFDDQFSVERPDGSNFTLKIRSTKLEDSAMYFCASSDRTRKVETQYFGPGTRLLVL.

Points on this clonotype: In a library made to pick up alpha chains, this beta chain is a stray read with a size that means little. CDR3 loop: CAWSGMGELFF. The CDR3 nucleotides read TGTGCCTGGAGTGGCATGGGGGAGCTGTTTTTT. The gene calls are TRBV30 and TRBJ2-2; D gene ambiguous. CDR3 size: 11 residues. The germline gives CDR1 GTSNPN, CDR2 SVGIG (reference sequence). Trimming pared 1 base from V and 8 bases from J, leaving 5 bases between.

This clonotype has a count of ten or more. Little can be read into the size of this beta chain, an off-target read in a library designed for alpha chains. The V and J genes are TRBV3-1 and TRBJ2-2; 8 bases are a match to TRBD2. The CDR3 consists of 17 residues. Germline-derived CDR1 and CDR2 are LGHDT and YNNKEL (reference sequence). Trimming cost V 1 base and J 1 base; bases outside gene matches: 5. CDR3 residues: CASSQGSGGWNTGELFF. CDR3 DNA sequence: TGTGCCAGCAGCCAAGGGAGCGGGGGCTGGAACACCGGGGAGCTGTTTTTT.

On this clonotype: Since it is a stray read in a library aimed at alpha chains, this beta chain has a size that is not meaningful. This chain links TRBV20-1 with TRBJ2-3; TRBD2 matches 10 bases. With V trimmed by 6 bases and J by 1 base, 7 bases remained unmatched. The V gene's germline CDR1 is DFQATT and CDR2 SNEGSKA (reference sequence). The length of the CDR3 is 15 residues. The CDR3 loop reads CSARDGTSGTDTQYF. CDR3 DNA sequence: TGCAGTGCCCGAGATGGGACTAGCGGCACAGATACGCAGTATTTT.

This clonotype has a count of ten or more. This beta chain turned up in a library designed for alpha chains; as an off-target read, its abundance says little. The chain employs TRBV27 and TRBJ2-1; a weak D match, TRBD2 (6 bases). V gave up 5 bases and J gave up 6 bases, with 23 bases separating them. The CDR3 is made up of 17 amino acids. Germline assignment: CDR1 MNHEY and CDR2 SMNVEV (reference sequence). CDR3 DNA sequence: TGTGCCAGCAGTATACTCGCGGGGAATGGGATCGGCAATGAGCAGTTCTTC. Amino acid sequence: CASSILAGNGIGNEQFF.